What follows is one T cell receptor beta chain and its context. Its antigen is currently unknown. This specimen belongs to a study of CXCR3-negative and CXCR3-positive naive CD8 T cells. The authors prepared UMI-labeled TRB cDNA libraries by 5' RACE. TCRdb re-called the 5' RACE reads, yielding one record per CDR3 amino acid sequence without DNA. The table for this sample gives 100,000 to 150,000 distinct CDR3 sequences. The study's findings and limits: Relative to memory CD8+ cells, whose diversity was much lower, both naive subsets had comparably high diversity.

Within the CD8+ T cell compartment, naive cells were CD45RO-CCR7+CD27+CD95-. The CDR3 covers 17 residues. Germline assignment: CDR1 MDHEN and CDR2 SYDVKM. Sequencing used naive CXCR3- CD8+ T cells from blood. Subset here: CD45RO-CCR7+CD27+CD95- naive CD8+ T cells lacking CXCR3 (TNR3-). V and J are TRBV28 and TRBJ2-6; absent DNA, TCRdb's TRBD1 call cannot be checked. The sequence was obtained from a human donor in good health. Some clones in this sample may be carry-over from other donors' samples. CDR3 in amino acids: CAAGSSLSVAGANVLTF. The full variable domain, with the rest looked up from reference TRBV28 and TRBJ2-6, is DVKVTQSSRYLVKRTGEKVFLECVQDMDHENMFWYRQDPGLGLRLIYFSYDVKMKEKGDIPEGYSVSREKKERFSLILESASTNQTSMYLCAAGSSLSVAGANVLTFGAGSRLTVL.